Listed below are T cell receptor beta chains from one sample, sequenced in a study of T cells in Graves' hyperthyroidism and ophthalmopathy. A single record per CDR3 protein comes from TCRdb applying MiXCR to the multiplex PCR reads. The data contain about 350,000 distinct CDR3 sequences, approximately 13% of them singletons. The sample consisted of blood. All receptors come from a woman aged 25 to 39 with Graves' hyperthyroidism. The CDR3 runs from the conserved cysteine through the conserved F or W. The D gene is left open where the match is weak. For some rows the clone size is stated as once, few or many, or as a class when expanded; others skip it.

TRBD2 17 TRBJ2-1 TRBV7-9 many CASSLVRTSGLYNEQFF TGTGCCAGCAGCTTAGTTAGGACTAGCGGTCTCTACAATGAGCAGTTCTTC
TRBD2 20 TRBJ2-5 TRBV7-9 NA CASSFRDLPKLAVARETQYF TGTGCCAGCAGCTTTAGGGACCTTCCGAAGCTAGCGGTTGCCCGGGAGACCCAGTACTTC
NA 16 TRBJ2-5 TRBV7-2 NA CASSFHQGLSGETQYF TGTGCCAGCAGCTTTCATCAGGGGTTATCGGGAGAGACCCAGTACTTC
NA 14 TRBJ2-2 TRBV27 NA CASSLGEGAGELFF TGTGCCAGCAGTTTAGGTGAAGGGGCCGGGGAGCTGTTTTTT
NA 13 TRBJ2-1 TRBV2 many CASSPRGYNEQFF TGTGCCAGCAGTCCTCGGGGGTACAATGAGCAGTTCTTC
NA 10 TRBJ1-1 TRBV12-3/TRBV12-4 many CASKATEAFF TGTGCCAGCAAGGCCACTGAAGCTTTCTTT
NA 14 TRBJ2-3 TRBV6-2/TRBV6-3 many CASSYKASTDTQYF TGTGCCAGCAGTTACAAGGCTAGCACAGATACGCAGTATTTT
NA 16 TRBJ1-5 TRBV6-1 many CASSETTGPLGQPQHF TGTGCCAGCAGTGAAACTACAGGGCCCCTTGGTCAGCCCCAGCATTTT
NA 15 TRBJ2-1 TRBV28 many CASGSGGLGGNEQFF TGTGCCAGCGGGTCCGGGGGTCTAGGCGGTAATGAGCAGTTCTTC
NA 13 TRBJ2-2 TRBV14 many CASSQLGQRELFF TGTGCCAGCAGCCAATTGGGGCAGCGGGAGCTGTTTTTT
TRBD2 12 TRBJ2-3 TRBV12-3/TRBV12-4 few CASSFSGRAPYF TGTGCCAGCAGTTTTAGCGGGAGGGCCCCGTATTTT